The rows below give T cell receptor beta chains drawn from one sample of a study of cytomegalovirus exposure and HLA in healthy donors. TCRdb's table, derived via immunoSEQ multiplex PCR, lists solely in-frame clones and lacks some. Of over 100,000 clones listed, 8.5% to 10% were seen once; the top ten hold 5.5%. The material sequenced was PBMCs. The receptors here all came from a man aged 35-49 years in good health and CMV-seronegative. Both conserved end residues are trimmed from each CDR3. Fields, in order: CDR3 protein, J gene, V gene.

ASSYSAGGTNTIY TRBJ1-3 TRBV6-5
ASSLNVGGLAGETQY TRBJ2-5 TRBV7-8
ASSFSPNPRADIQY TRBJ2-4 TRBV7-2
ASSQTERKQF TRBJ2-1 TRBV28
ASSQMLRTEKLF TRBJ1-4 TRBV4-3
ASSSSPERLF TRBJ1-4 TRBV13
ASSLEEVYYEQY TRBJ2-7 TRBV5-5
ASSLWTGGMNTEAF TRBJ1-1 TRBV28
ASSLVVGQPQH TRBJ1-5 TRBV27
ASSENRGGETQY TRBJ2-5 TRBV7-6
ASSLAPREWTGELF TRBJ2-2 TRBV7-2
ASRTGNGYT TRBJ1-2 TRBV6-1
ASSIANDGYT TRBJ1-2 TRBV19
ASRSGETQY TRBJ2-5 TRBV10-3
ASSAGQMFSTDTQY TRBJ2-3 TRBV11-2
ASSQAAGHSGEQF TRBJ2-1 TRBV4-3
ASSQVAVPYEQY TRBJ2-7 TRBV4-1
ASSQEGASSYEQY TRBJ2-7 TRBV4-2
ASSLDRGGETQY TRBJ2-5 TRBV11-2
ASSQGATNTEAF TRBJ1-1 TRBV14
ASRTAPTYGYT TRBJ1-2 TRBV2
ASSSGLAGFTDTQY TRBJ2-3 TRBV5-1
ASSDGQPYEQY TRBJ2-7 TRBV4-1
ASRSTGAQETQY TRBJ2-5 TRBV6-5
ASSLRTGGIYEQY TRBJ2-7 TRBV14
ASSRQYSYNEQF TRBJ2-1 TRBV14
ASSPGPGNNEQF TRBJ2-1 TRBV5-1
ASSQGLAGGTQY TRBJ2-5 TRBV6-5
ASSLGRAVTGANVLT TRBJ2-6 TRBV5-1
ASTLSGGTYNEQF TRBJ2-1 TRBV19
ASSPGIRPGELF TRBJ2-2 TRBV27
ASRTSLTGNTEAF TRBJ1-1 TRBV6-1
ASSLGLAGGLSYNEQF TRBJ2-1 TRBV5-1
ASSLGGGADYT TRBJ1-2 TRBV7-2
ASSLAIGQGANGYT TRBJ1-2 TRBV7-8
ASIQIRGANTGELF TRBJ2-2 TRBV5-6
ATSSPIRLAGGGGTGELF TRBJ2-2 TRBV15
ASSRDTDSPLH TRBJ1-6 TRBV5-4
ASSPGQGPNYGYT TRBJ1-2 TRBV18
ASSTPSGGYNTGELF TRBJ2-2 TRBV19
ASSAAGGGTDTQY TRBJ2-3 TRBV9
SVGMGAGGYT TRBJ1-2 TRBV29-1
ASGTSGDYEQY TRBJ2-7 TRBV19
ASTSPGQPRDTQY TRBJ2-3 TRBV6-5
ASSSQGAKINQPQH TRBJ1-5 TRBV2
ASSQVGGHQETQY TRBJ2-5 TRBV4-3
ASSLAGQTTGELF TRBJ2-2 TRBV7-7
SVSLETQY TRBJ2-5 TRBV29-1